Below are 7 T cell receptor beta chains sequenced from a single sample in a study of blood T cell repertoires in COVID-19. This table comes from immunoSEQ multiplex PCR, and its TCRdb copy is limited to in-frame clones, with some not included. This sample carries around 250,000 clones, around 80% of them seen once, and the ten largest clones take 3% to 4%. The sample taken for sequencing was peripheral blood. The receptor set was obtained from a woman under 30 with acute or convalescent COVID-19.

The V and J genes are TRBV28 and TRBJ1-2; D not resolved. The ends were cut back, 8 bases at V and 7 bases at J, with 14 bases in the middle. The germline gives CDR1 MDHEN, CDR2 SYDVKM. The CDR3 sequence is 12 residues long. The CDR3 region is CASSTAAVGYTF. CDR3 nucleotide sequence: TGTGCCAGCTCGACTGCGGCGGTTGGCTACACCTTC.

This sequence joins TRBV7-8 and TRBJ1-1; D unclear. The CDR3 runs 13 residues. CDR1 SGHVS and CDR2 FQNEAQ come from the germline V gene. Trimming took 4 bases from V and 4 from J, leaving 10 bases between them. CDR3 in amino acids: CASSSEDLTEAFF. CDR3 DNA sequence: TGTGCCAGCAGCTCTGAGGATCTCACTGAAGCTTTCTTT. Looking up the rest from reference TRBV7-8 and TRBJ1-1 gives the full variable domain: GAGVSQSPRYKVAKRGQDVALRCDPISGHVSLFWYQQALGQGPEFLTYFQNEAQLDKSGLPSDRFFAERPEGSVSTLKIQRTQQEDSAVYLCASSSEDLTEAFFGQGTRLTVV.

The CDR3 is CASSQKGFPGTDTQYF. As DNA, the CDR3 is TGTGCCAGCAGTCAAAAGGGGTTTCCAGGCACAGATACGCAGTATTTT. This sequence joins TRBV7-3 and TRBJ2-3; D is perhaps TRBD1 (5 bases). Trimming took 6 bases from V and 1 from J, leaving 17 bases between them. The CDR3 sequence is 16 residues long. The germline CDR1 and CDR2 sequences are SGHTA and FQGTGA.

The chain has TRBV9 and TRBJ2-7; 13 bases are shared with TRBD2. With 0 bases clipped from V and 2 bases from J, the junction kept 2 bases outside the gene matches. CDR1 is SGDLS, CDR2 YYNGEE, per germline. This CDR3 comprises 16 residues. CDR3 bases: TGTGCCAGCAGCGTAGGGACTAGCGGGAGAGCCTACGAGCAGTACTTC. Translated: CASSVGTSGRAYEQYF.

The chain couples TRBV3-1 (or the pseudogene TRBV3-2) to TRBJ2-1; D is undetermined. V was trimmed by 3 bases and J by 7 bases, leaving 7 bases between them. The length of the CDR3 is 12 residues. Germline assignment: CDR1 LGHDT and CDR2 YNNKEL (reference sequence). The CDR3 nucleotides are TGTGCCAGCAGCCAGACATCTAATGAGCAGTTCTTC. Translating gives CASSQTSNEQFF.

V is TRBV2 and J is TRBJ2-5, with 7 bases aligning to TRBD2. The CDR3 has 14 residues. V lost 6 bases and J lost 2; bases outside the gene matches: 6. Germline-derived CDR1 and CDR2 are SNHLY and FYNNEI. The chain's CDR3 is CASRGGSLQETQYF. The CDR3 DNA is TGTGCCAGCAGGGGGGGGAGTCTACAAGAGACCCAGTACTTC.

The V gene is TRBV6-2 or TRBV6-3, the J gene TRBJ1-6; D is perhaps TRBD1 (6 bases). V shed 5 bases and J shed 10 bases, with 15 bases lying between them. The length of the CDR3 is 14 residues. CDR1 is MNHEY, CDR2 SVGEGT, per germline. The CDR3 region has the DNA TGTGCCAGCAGTGGAGACAGGACCTTCTCACCCCTCCACTTT. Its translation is CASSGDRTFSPLHF.